One sample yielded the 12 T cell receptor beta chains listed below, sequenced in a study of T cells in localized non-small cell lung cancer. Generated by immunoSEQ multiplex PCR, the TCRdb table keeps only in-frame clones and is missing some. The repertoire holds about 34,000 clones, roughly 94% seen once, with about 0.73% in the top ten. The starting material was peripheral blood, obtained before any cancer treatment. The receptors shown here come from a woman aged 40-70 years with stage I lung adenocarcinoma.

The chain is built from TRBV19 and TRBJ2-7; TRBD1 agrees at 8 bases. J gave up 3 bases and V 3 bases, and 4 bases lay outside the gene matches. Germline CDR1 LNHDA, CDR2 SQIVND (reference sequence). The CDR3 loop spans 14 amino acids. CDR3 residues: CASSIGQGGYEQYF. CDR3 in DNA: TGTGCCAGTAGTATCGGACAGGGTGGCTACGAGCAGTACTTC. Looking up the rest from reference TRBV19 and TRBJ2-7 gives the full variable domain: DGGITQSPKYLFRKEGQNVTLSCEQNLNHDAMYWYRQDPGQGLRLIYYSQIVNDFQKGDIAEGYSVSREKKESFPLTVTSAQKNPTAFYLCASSIGQGGYEQYFGPGTRLTVT.

The rearrangement uses TRBV11-3 and TRBJ1-3; D unresolved. Germline V gives CDR1 SGHNT, CDR2 YENEEA. The germline V and J ends were trimmed by 4 bases and 3 bases, with 10 bases remaining between them. This CDR3 contains 14 residues. The CDR3 region is CASSYMTGGNTIYF. Written as DNA, the CDR3 is TGTGCCAGCAGCTATATGACGGGTGGAAACACCATATATTTT.

The chain recombines TRBV28 with TRBJ2-7; D ambiguous. The V end lost 2 bases, the J end lost 2 bases, and 16 bases lay between the germline ends. The CDR3 runs to 16 residues. Germline CDR1 MDHEN, CDR2 SYDVKM. The chain's CDR3 is CASSLRRRVGTYEQYF. The CDR3 nucleotides read TGTGCCAGCAGTTTACGACGAAGGGTGGGCACCTACGAGCAGTACTTC.

The genes are TRBV6-4 and TRBJ2-3; 16 bases match TRBD2. V dropped 2 bases and J dropped 4; count of bases not matched to a gene: 0. CDR3 length: 16 amino acids. Germline loops: CDR1 MRHNA, CDR2 SNTAGT. CDR3 sequence reads: CASSDGTSGGADTQYF. CDR3 nucleotides: TGTGCCAGCAGTGACGGGACTAGCGGGGGGGCAGATACGCAGTATTTT.

This clone was observed a single time. The chain links TRBV19 to TRBJ1-5, with D unresolved. Germline CDR1 and CDR2: LNHDA and SQIVND (reference sequence). V lost 4 bases and J lost 7, with 14 bases in between. The CDR3 contains 14 residues. The DNA for the CDR3 is TGTGCCAGTAGTAGGATCGGGGTCTTGCAGCCCCAGCATTTT. Translation: CASSRIGVLQPQHF.

The CDR3 sequence is CASSPTGRWTNTEAFF. The CDR3 DNA follows: TGTGCCAGCTCACCCACAGGGAGGTGGACGAACACTGAAGCTTTCTTT. This sequence joins TRBV18 and TRBJ1-1; the D gene is possibly TRBD1 (6 bases). The V end lost 3 bases, the J end lost 1 base, and 15 bases lay between the germline ends. The CDR3 has 16 residues. The germline V gene encodes CDR1 KGHSH and CDR2 LQKENI. Full variable domain (remainder filled in from reference TRBV18 and TRBJ1-1): NAGVMQNPRHLVRRRGQEARLRCSPMKGHSHVYWYRQLPEEGLKFMVYLQKENIIDESGMPKERFSAEFPKEGPSILRIQQVVRGDSAAYFCASSPTGRWTNTEAFFGQGTRLTVV.

V and J are TRBV7-2 and TRBJ2-2; 11 nucleotides line up with TRBD1. CDR1 SGHTA and CDR2 FQGNSA come from the germline V gene. The CDR3 has 15 residues. Trimming removed 4 bases from V and 2 bases from J; junction bases left unmatched: 0. The CDR3: CASSWTGGNTGELFF. In nucleotides, the CDR3 is TGTGCCAGCAGCTGGACAGGGGGCAACACCGGGGAGCTGTTTTTT.

The chain joins TRBV28 to TRBJ2-7; possibly TRBD1 for D (5 bases). The CDR3 covers 13 residues. The ends were cut back, 5 bases at V and 3 bases at J, with 11 bases in the middle. Per germline, CDR1 MDHEN and CDR2 SYDVKM. The CDR3 region is CASSVNTGYEQYF. The CDR3 DNA reads as TGTGCCAGCAGTGTAAACACAGGCTACGAGCAGTACTTC.

The V gene is TRBV9, the J gene TRBJ2-1, with TRBD2 matching 12 bases. The CDR3 is 15 amino acids. Trimming cost V 0 bases and J 7 bases; bases outside gene matches: 2. Germline CDR1 SGDLS, CDR2 YYNGEE. The CDR3: CASSVGLAGGNEQFF. The CDR3 DNA sequence: TGTGCCAGCAGCGTAGGGCTAGCGGGAGGGAATGAGCAGTTCTTC.

The chain couples TRBV13 to TRBJ1-1; D not certain. The ends were cut back, 4 bases at V and 1 base at J, with 13 bases in the middle. The CDR3 spans 15 residues. CDR1 and CDR2 from the germline V gene are PRHDT and FYEKMQ (reference sequence). The CDR3 nucleotides read TGTGCCAGCAGCTCCCCAAGACGAGCGAACACTGAAGCTTTCTTT. This sequence encodes CASSSPRRANTEAFF.

The V call is TRBV9, the J call TRBJ2-1, with 9 bases that match TRBD2. CDR3 length: 19 residues. V lost 0 bases and J lost 8; bases outside the gene matches: 18. Germline V lookup: CDR1 SGDLS, CDR2 YYNGEE. The CDR3 spells CASSVGPSAGGLGQDEQFF. The CDR3, as DNA: TGTGCCAGCAGCGTAGGACCGTCGGCGGGGGGGTTGGGCCAGGATGAGCAGTTCTTC. The complete variable domain, with remaining parts taken from reference TRBV9 and TRBJ2-1, reads DSGVTQTPKHLITATGQRVTLRCSPRSGDLSVYWYQQSLDQGLQFLIQYYNGEERAKGNILERFSAQQFPDLHSELNLSSLELGDSALYFCASSVGPSAGGLGQDEQFFGPGTRLTVL.

CDR3 DNA: TGTGCCAGTAAGGAGGGGGTTCACAATGAGCAGTTCTTC. Translated, it gives CASKEGVHNEQFF. This sequence joins TRBV7-2 and TRBJ2-1, with D possibly being TRBD1 or TRBD2 (6 bases each). The V gene's germline CDR1 is SGHTA and CDR2 FQGNSA. CDR3 length equals 13 residues. V lost 9 bases, J lost 5 bases, and 14 bases lay in between.